In its sample, the clone carrying this T cell receptor (beta chain) was seen once. Its antigen is unidentified. This sample was included in a study of PD-1 blockade in classical Hodgkin lymphoma. Whole-study results and caveats: Newly diagnosed patients had baseline TCR diversity that was reportedly lower than that of healthy donors. Nivolumab initiated under 1 year post-ASCT led to patient exclusion. For complete responders, baseline diversity was comparable to that of newly diagnosed patients.

This CDR3 has 15 amino acids. The V gene's germline CDR1 is MGHRA and CDR2 YSYEKL. Trimming left V 1 base short and J 3 bases short, with 10 bases between. All patients relapsed after autologous stem cell transplantation, and brentuximab vedotin exposure varied. CD4+ T cells were purified from thawed PBMCs by magnetic negative selection. Best responses fell into complete response, partial response or progressive disease. The protocol was immunoSEQ multiplex PCR, while the TCRdb copy is restricted to in-frame clones and leaves out a portion. Seen here are about 30,000 clones, over 75% observed once, and the top ten hold 2% to 3%.

The sequenced sample was CD4+ T cells from blood, obtained at baseline. The chain employs TRBV4-1 and TRBJ2-1, with D possibly TRBD2 on 6 matching bases. This receptor was taken from a human donor with classical Hodgkin lymphoma. CDR3 protein: CASSQGLDYYNEQFF. The CDR3 DNA sequence: TGCGCCAGCAGCCAAGGCTTGGACTACTACAATGAGCAGTTCTTC.